This T cell receptor (beta chain) was documented in a study of T cells of healthy individuals. TCRdb independently ran MiXCR on the 5' RACE reads; one entry per CDR3 protein. Here the sample spans about 82,000 distinct CDR3 sequences, approximately 4.7% being singletons. The clonotype comes from a female donor in good health.

Written as DNA, the CDR3 is TGTGCCACCTCCAGTGGGTTGAGCACAGATACGCAGTATTTT. This sequence encodes CATSSGLSTDTQYF. The chain combines TRBV6-4 with TRBJ2-3; no definite D call. Between the trimmed V and J ends, which lost 10 bases and 0 bases, there was a span of 14 bases. This CDR3 is built from 14 residues. Looked up from germline, CDR1 is MRHNA and CDR2 is SNTAGT.